The clone carrying this T cell receptor (beta chain) has only a few counts. The data stem from a study of identical twins. TCRdb fed the 5' RACE reads into MiXCR, producing one record per CDR3 protein. The sample lists 600,000 to 800,000 distinct CDR3 sequences, around 21% occurring once. This same sample was also part of a study on T cells expressing NK-cell markers.

This TCR came from a young woman in good health. The material sequenced was PBMCs.

DNA of the CDR3: TGTGCCACCAGCAGAGATCTCACAGGAGCGGGAGGCGGCGAGCAGTACTTC. This codes for CATSRDLTGAGGGEQYF. The chain links TRBV15 to TRBJ2-7; 9 nucleotides agree with TRBD2. V lost 0 bases to trimming and J lost 6 bases; unmatched junction nucleotides: 12. This CDR3 has 17 residues. Germline values: CDR1 LNHNV, CDR2 YYDKDF (reference sequence).